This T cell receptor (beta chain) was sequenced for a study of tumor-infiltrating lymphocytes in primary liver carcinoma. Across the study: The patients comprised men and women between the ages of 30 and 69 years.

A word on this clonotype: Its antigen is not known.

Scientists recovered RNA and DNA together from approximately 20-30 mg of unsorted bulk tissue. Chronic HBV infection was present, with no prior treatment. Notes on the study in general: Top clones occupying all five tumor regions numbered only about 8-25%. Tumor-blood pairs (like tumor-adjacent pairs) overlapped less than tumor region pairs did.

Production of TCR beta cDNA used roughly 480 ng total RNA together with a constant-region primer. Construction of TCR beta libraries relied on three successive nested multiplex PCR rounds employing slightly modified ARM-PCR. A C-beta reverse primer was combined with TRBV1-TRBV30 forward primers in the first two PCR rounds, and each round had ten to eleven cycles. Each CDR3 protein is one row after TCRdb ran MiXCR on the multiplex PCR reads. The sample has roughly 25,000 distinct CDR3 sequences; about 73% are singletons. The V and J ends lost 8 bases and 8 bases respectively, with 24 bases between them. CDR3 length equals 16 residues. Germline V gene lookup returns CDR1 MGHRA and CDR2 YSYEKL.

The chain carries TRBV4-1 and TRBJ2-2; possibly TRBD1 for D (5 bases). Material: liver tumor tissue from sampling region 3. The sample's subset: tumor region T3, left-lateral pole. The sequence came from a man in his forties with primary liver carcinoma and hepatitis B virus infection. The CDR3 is CASDDLDMGLTGELFF. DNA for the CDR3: TGCGCCAGCGACGATCTGGACATGGGGTTAACTGGGGAGCTGTTTTTT.